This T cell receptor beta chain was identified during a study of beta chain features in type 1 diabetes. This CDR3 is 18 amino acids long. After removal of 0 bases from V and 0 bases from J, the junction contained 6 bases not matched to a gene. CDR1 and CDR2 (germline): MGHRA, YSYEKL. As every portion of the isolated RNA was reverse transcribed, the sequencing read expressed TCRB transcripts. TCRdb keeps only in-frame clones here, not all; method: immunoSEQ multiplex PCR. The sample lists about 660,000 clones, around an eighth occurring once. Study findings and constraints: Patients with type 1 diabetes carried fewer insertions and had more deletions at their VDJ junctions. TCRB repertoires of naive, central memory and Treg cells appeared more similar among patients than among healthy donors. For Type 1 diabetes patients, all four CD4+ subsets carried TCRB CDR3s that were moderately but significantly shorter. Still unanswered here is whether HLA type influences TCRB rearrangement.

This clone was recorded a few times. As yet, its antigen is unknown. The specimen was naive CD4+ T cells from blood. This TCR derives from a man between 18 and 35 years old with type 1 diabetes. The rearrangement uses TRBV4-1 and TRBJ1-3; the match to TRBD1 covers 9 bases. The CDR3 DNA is TGCGCCAGCAGCCAAGAGGGACAGGGTTCCGTCTCTGGAAACACCATATATTTT. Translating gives CASSQEGQGSVSGNTIYF.